Described below is a single T cell receptor beta chain sequence and its context. Its antigen is as yet unknown. The CDR3 length is 15 residues. CDR1 and CDR2 (germline): SQVTM, ANQGSEA. Trimming stripped 4 bases from V and 1 base from J, with 14 bases between. The sample originates from a study of blood T cells in healthy people across ages. Findings and limits, study-wide: Any changes in expanded clonotypes were possibly confounded, as donor CMV status remained unknown.

A second PCR, run for about 7 to 11 cycles, used a sample-barcoded 5' primer plus a J-beta primer mix. Researchers report that a template-switch adaptor with 12 random nucleotides tagged each cDNA molecule. TCRdb recomputed calls from the 5' RACE reads with MiXCR, one row per CDR3 protein. The sample shows about 1.1 million distinct CDR3 sequences, 35% to 45% of them seen only once. Isolation per sample recovered at least 7 million PBMCs. Sequenced input: blood. This clonotype originated in a man aged 18 to 29 in good health. V and J are TRBV29-1 and TRBJ1-3; maybe TRBD1 (5 bases). The DNA for the CDR3 is TGCAGCGTTGGCGAGGGGTTGGAGTCTGGAAACACCATATATTTT. As protein: CSVGEGLESGNTIYF.